This TCR beta chain was sequenced during a study of T cell responses to AZD1222 COVID-19 vaccine. General observations from the study: Sampled repertoires all dated from after the peak T cell response.

The assay was immunoSEQ multiplex PCR, and TCRdb's table has in-frame clones only and misses some. The data show 160,000 or so clones, roughly nine tenths seen once. CDR3 size: 13 residues. Trimming removed 0 bases at V and 5 bases at J, with 6 bases between. Germline V gene sequence: CDR1 MNHEY, CDR2 SVGEGT. About this clone itself: Its target is not known.

The source material was peripheral blood, sampled after recovery from COVID-19. The rearrangement joins TRBV6-2 or TRBV6-3 to TRBJ2-3; D is uncertain. The TCR sequence derives from an adult who had recovered from COVID-19. The CDR3 spells CASSYSGLDTQYF. The CDR3, as DNA: TGTGCCAGCAGTTACTCGGGTCTAGATACGCAGTATTTT.